The present T cell receptor beta chain was sequenced within a study of cytomegalovirus exposure and HLA in healthy donors. Findings and limits, study-wide: In vitro, three CMV-associated chains proved specific for CMV antigens. Later analysis demonstrated an association between a missense DCLRE1C variant and TCR beta V- and J-gene trimming. A later analysis found that most CMV-associated TCR beta chains appeared HLA-restricted.

Points on this clone: What it recognizes is unknown.

In the PCR, 60 Vbeta and 13 Jbeta primers were used. Original processing methods: Counted up in a later analysis, unique TCR beta chains came to 60 million to 95 million, with around 10 million shared. Here immunoSEQ multiplex PCR was the method, and the copy in TCRdb shows in-frame clones only, minus some. V and J calls and clone size are copied from that table; D and trimming were computed from the DNA. This sample yields some 130,000 clones, of which more than 80% are seen a single time; roughly 3% belongs to the top ten. The sequence was obtained from a male donor in good health and CMV-seronegative. The sample taken for sequencing was PBMCs.

CDR3 DNA: TGTGCCAGCAGCTCCTCTAGCGGGAGTAATAGGGGGAACGAGCAGTACTTC. The encoded protein is CASSSSSGSNRGNEQYF. The chain carries TRBV7-9 and TRBJ2-7; TRBD2 matches at 10 bases. Unmatched junction bases numbered 14, after V lost 4 bases and J lost 5 bases. Germline V gives CDR1 SEHNR, CDR2 FQNEAQ (reference sequence). The CDR3 consists of 17 residues.